The subject of this entry is one T cell receptor (beta chain). The antigen is not known. This record belongs to a study of PD-1 blockade in classical Hodgkin lymphoma. Study in general: On a schedule of every 2 weeks, patients received nivolumab 3 mg/kg intravenously. Whole-study results and caveats: Anyone who began nivolumab under 1 year after ASCT was excluded. Diminished baseline TCR diversity has been reported in newly diagnosed patients relative to healthy donors.

The time point denotes: cycle 4 day 1 (C4D1), after 5 to 7 weeks of nivolumab. Each and every patient relapsed after autologous stem cell transplantation, and patients got differing brentuximab vedotin exposure. Magnetic depletion of non-target cells from thawed PBMCs yielded purified CD8+ T cells. Patients' outcomes at their best amounted to complete response, partial response or progressive disease. This CDR3 region has 17 residues. Germline CDR1 MGHRA, CDR2 YSYEKL. The V segment lost 6 bases and the J segment 4 bases; nucleotides outside the gene matches: 18. Sequencing was performed with immunoSEQ multiplex PCR; in TCRdb, only in-frame clones are kept and a portion is missing. In the table there are around 6,700 clones, under 85% of which are singletons.

The chain uses TRBV4-1 and TRBJ2-7; 7 positions match TRBD1. This sample comprised CD8+ T cells from blood, obtained before the fourth cycle of nivolumab. The receptor was isolated from a human donor with classical Hodgkin lymphoma. The CDR3 nucleotides are TGCGCCAGCAGTTTAAGGGGTCCAAGGGGGCGGACGTACGAGCAGTACTTC. It encodes CASSLRGPRGRTYEQYF.